These T cell receptor beta chains were read from a single sample in a study of T cells in Graves' hyperthyroidism and ophthalmopathy. TCRdb re-called the multiplex PCR reads with MiXCR, one entry per CDR3 protein. This table holds roughly 240,000 distinct CDR3 sequences, about a sixth found once. Sequencing was carried out using blood. These receptors were taken from a woman aged 18-29 years with Graves' ophthalmopathy. Each CDR3 is given with its conserved first and last residue. The order of the fields is V gene, clone size, J gene, D gene, CDR3 DNA, CDR3 protein. A D gene is named only where the DNA matches it firmly. Some rows mark clone size as missing; the rest say once, few, many or name a class of expanded clone.

TRBV6-2/TRBV6-3	.	TRBJ1-3	TRBD1	TGTGCCAGCAGTTACGGGACAGACGGAAACACCATATATTTT	CASSYGTDGNTIYF
TRBV19	many	TRBJ1-5	.	TGTGCCAGTAGTGAAGGGGTATTACAGCCCCAGCATTTT	CASSEGVLQPQHF
TRBV12-3/TRBV12-4	many	TRBJ2-1	.	TGTGCCAGCAGTTTCGGGAATAATGAGCAGTTCTTC	CASSFGNNEQFF
TRBV20-1	few	TRBJ2-7	.	TGCAGTGCTAGAGAGGCCGAACAGGGCCCCACACCTTACGAGCAGTACTTC	CSAREAEQGPTPYEQYF
TRBV29-1	many	TRBJ2-7	.	TGCAGCGTGTATTCCCCGGGACGCTTCTACGAGCAGTACTTC	CSVYSPGRFYEQYF
TRBV4-1	few	TRBJ2-3	TRBD2	TGCGCCAGCAGCCAGACCGGGACTAGCGGGGGGGCCACAGATACGCAGTATTTT	CASSQTGTSGGATDTQYF
TRBV18	many	TRBJ1-1	.	TGTGCCAGCTCACCATCCGGGACACCGAACACTGAAGCTTTCTTT	CASSPSGTPNTEAFF
TRBV27	many	TRBJ2-3	.	TGTGCCAGCAGTTTTTACGGTAGCACAGATACGCAGTATTTT	CASSFYGSTDTQYF
TRBV6-1	.	TRBJ2-3	TRBD2	TGTGCCAGCAGACGACCGGGACTAGCGGGGGTCTATGATACGCAGTATTTT	CASRRPGLAGVYDTQYF
TRBV2	.	TRBJ2-3	.	TGTGCCAGCCTCAGGGGGGAAGGCACAGATACGCAGTATTTT	CASLRGEGTDTQYF
TRBV3-1	many	TRBJ2-2	TRBD2	TGTGCCAGCAGCCACTTTAGACTAGCGGGACCACTCGCGAACACCGGGGAGCTGTTTTTT	CASSHFRLAGPLANTGELFF
TRBV28	many	TRBJ2-1	TRBD2	TGTGCCAGCAGTTTATATACTAGCGGGAGTTTGATGGCTCGAGGGAATGAGCAGTTCTTC	CASSLYTSGSLMARGNEQFF
TRBV7-9	many	TRBJ2-1	.	TGTGCCAGCAGAAACAGGGCCTGGGATGAGCAGTTCTTC	CASRNRAWDEQFF
TRBV5-1	many	TRBJ1-6	.	TGCGCCAGCAGCTTGTTATCAGAACCCCTCCACTTT	CASSLLSEPLHF
TRBV10-3	many	TRBJ1-1	TRBD1	TGTGCCATCAGTCCCGGACAGGGGGAGGAAGCTTTCTTT	CAISPGQGEEAFF
TRBV12-3/TRBV12-4	many	TRBJ2-1	.	TGTGCCAGCAGCTCACGAGTGGATGAGCAGTTCTTC	CASSSRVDEQFF
TRBV10-1	many	TRBJ2-5	.	TGCGCCAGCAGTGAGAACTCGACCCAGTACTTC	CASSENSTQYF
TRBV9	.	TRBJ2-2	.	TGTGCCAGCAGCGTAGGTACTAGAACCGGGGAGCTGTTTTTT	CASSVGTRTGELFF
TRBV11-2	many	TRBJ2-4	.	TGTGCCAGCAGCTTAGCCCGGGGGCCCATGAACATTCAGTACTTC	CASSLARGPMNIQYF
TRBV10-3	many	TRBJ2-7	TRBD2	TGTGCCATCAGAGCGACTAGCGGGGGGTTGGCCTACGAGCAGTACTTC	CAIRATSGGLAYEQYF
TRBV2	many	TRBJ1-5	.	TGTGCCAGCAGCTCCGGAGATTATAGCAATCAGCCCCAGCATTTT	CASSSGDYSNQPQHF
TRBV2	many	TRBJ1-3	.	TGTGCCGGACGAGGGGCGGGCTCAAACACCATATATTTT	CAGRGAGSNTIYF
TRBV20-1	many	TRBJ1-3	.	TGCAGTGCTAGCAGGTTTTATGGAAACACCATATATTTT	CSASRFYGNTIYF
TRBV9	many	TRBJ2-3	.	TGTGCCAGCAGCGTGGAGGGGGGCAGGTCAGATACGCAGTATTTT	CASSVEGGRSDTQYF
TRBV12-3/TRBV12-4	many	TRBJ1-1	TRBD1	TGCGCCAGCAGCTTGGGGGACAGGGGGAACACTGAAGCTTTCTTT	CASSLGDRGNTEAFF
TRBV12-3/TRBV12-4	many	TRBJ1-3	.	TGTGCCAGCAGTTCACCATTGACCGTCTCTGGAAACACCATATATTTT	CASSSPLTVSGNTIYF
TRBV12-3/TRBV12-4	.	TRBJ1-2	.	TGTGCCAGCAGTGAAATTATGGGGGTCCATGGCTACACCTTC	CASSEIMGVHGYTF
TRBV7-8	many	TRBJ1-2	.	TGTGCCAGCAGCTTAGAATGGGGGGGCGCAGGGGGCTACACCTTC	CASSLEWGGAGGYTF
TRBV6-1	many	TRBJ2-1	TRBD2	TGTGCCAGCAGTTGGTCCGTTCCTAGCGGGGGAAATGAGCAGTTCTTC	CASSWSVPSGGNEQFF
TRBV7-6	many	TRBJ1-1	TRBD1	TGTGCCAGCAGCCCCGGCCAGGGGGCTAGCACTGAAGCTTTCTTT	CASSPGQGASTEAFF
TRBV2	few	TRBJ1-6	.	TGTGCCAGCAGTGTTCGGACCTCGGGGTCACCCCTCCACTTT	CASSVRTSGSPLHF
TRBV20-1	many	TRBJ2-7	.	TGCAGTGCCGCGGGACGCCTCGGCGAGCAGTACTTC	CSAAGRLGEQYF
TRBV11-2	many	TRBJ1-6	.	TGTGCCAGCAGCCTAAGCTGGGGGGACGGGCATAATTCACCCCTCCACTTT	CASSLSWGDGHNSPLHF
TRBV28	.	TRBJ2-2	TRBD2	TGTGCCAGCAGTGAACCGGGACTAGCGCAAGGTACCGGGGAGCTGTTTTTT	CASSEPGLAQGTGELFF
TRBV29-1	few	TRBJ1-1	.	TGCAGCGCCGGGACGGAGAACACTGAAGCTTTCTTT	CSAGTENTEAFF
TRBV29-1	many	TRBJ2-1	.	TGCAGCGTGGAGGGTTCAGGGGCCCTACTCAATGAGCAGTTCTTC	CSVEGSGALLNEQFF
TRBV3-1	many	TRBJ1-2	.	TGTGCCAGCAGCCAAGTTTCCGGGCAGGGCGGTGGCTACACCTTC	CASSQVSGQGGGYTF
TRBV6-2/TRBV6-3	.	TRBJ2-3	.	TGTGCCAGCAGTTACCGGAAGGGCCGAGCAGATACGCAGTATTTT	CASSYRKGRADTQYF
TRBV7-8	many	TRBJ1-5	.	TGTGCCAGCAGCTCCAATAGCAATCAGCCCCAGCATTTT	CASSSNSNQPQHF
TRBV6-4	many	TRBJ1-1	.	TGTGCCAGCACTGAAGCTTTCTTT	CASTEAFF
TRBV27	many	TRBJ2-1	.	TGTGCCAGCACCTCAGGCCTAGGGCAGTACAGCAATGAGCAGTTCTTC	CASTSGLGQYSNEQFF
TRBV27	many	TRBJ2-5	TRBD2	TGTGCCAGCAGCCCGTGGGCGGGGGGGAGACTCCACCAAGAGACCCAGTACTTC	CASSPWAGGRLHQETQYF
TRBV19	.	TRBJ2-5	.	TGTGCCAGTAGTATAGGGAGACAGGGAGGAGGAGAGACCCAGTACTTC	CASSIGRQGGGETQYF
TRBV20-1	many	TRBJ1-1	.	TGCAGTGCGGGAACAGGGAACACTGAAGCTTTCTTT	CSAGTGNTEAFF
TRBV7-6	many	TRBJ2-1	TRBD2	TGTGCCAGCAGCTTAGTGTCTAGCGGGAGTTACAATGAGCAGTTCTTC	CASSLVSSGSYNEQFF
TRBV12-3/TRBV12-4	many	TRBJ1-5	.	TGTGCCAGCGGGCGAGGGATTAACAATCAGCCCCAGCATTTT	CASGRGINNQPQHF
TRBV10-3	.	TRBJ2-5	TRBD2	TGTGCCATCAGTGGGGAGGGGACGCAGAGGGAGACCCAGTACTTC	CAISGEGTQRETQYF
TRBV5-1	.	TRBJ1-2	.	TGCGCCAGCAGCTCAGCCCGGGACGGAACTAACTATGGCTACACCTTC	CASSSARDGTNYGYTF
TRBV25-1	.	TRBJ1-2	.	TGTGCCAGCAGCGTCGGCGCAGGGAACTATGGCTACACCTTC	CASSVGAGNYGYTF
TRBV20-1	many	TRBJ1-5	TRBD1	TGCAGTGCTAGTGACAGGGGATTCAATCAGCCCCAGCATTTT	CSASDRGFNQPQHF
TRBV7-3	.	TRBJ1-6	TRBD1	TGTGCCAGCAGCCCGGCGGGCCGACAGGGGAATTCACCCCTCCACTTT	CASSPAGRQGNSPLHF
TRBV5-1	many	TRBJ2-1	TRBD2	TGCGCCAGCAGCTTGGCCGGGCAACGGGGGGGGTTCAATGAGCAGTTCTTC	CASSLAGQRGGFNEQFF
TRBV7-3	many	TRBJ1-1	.	TGTGCCAGCAGCCGAGGTGCGGGGACTGAAGCTTTCTTT	CASSRGAGTEAFF
TRBV9	many	TRBJ2-3	TRBD2	TGTGCCAGCAGCAGAGGGACTAGCGGGGGTGTTACCACAGATACGCAGTATTTT	CASSRGTSGGVTTDTQYF
TRBV20-1	.	TRBJ1-5	TRBD1	TGCAGTGCTAGGACGCCCCAGGGGACAGGGGATTTGGGGAATGATCAGCCCCAGCATTTT	CSARTPQGTGDLGNDQPQHF
TRBV5-1	many	TRBJ1-1	.	TGCGCCAGCAGCCGGGTCGACAGGAACACTGAAGCTTTCTTT	CASSRVDRNTEAFF
TRBV7-3	many	TRBJ1-1	.	TGTGCCAGCAGCCCGACAGTACAGATAGGAGCTTTCTTT	CASSPTVQIGAFF